This T cell receptor beta chain was identified in a study of CD8+CD57+ T cells in acquired aplastic anemia. Individuals selected for sequencing had exhibited CD8+CD57+ cell expansion on flow cytometry. Genomic DNA, the template, was used for profiling of the TCR beta VDJ and CDR3. TCRdb fed the reads into MiXCR, producing one record per CDR3 protein. The sample holds about 160,000 distinct CDR3 sequences, approximately 44% seen once. Trimming pared 5 bases from V and 2 bases from J, leaving 10 bases between. This CDR3 comprises 13 residues. Germline CDR1 is SGHRS and CDR2 is YFSETQ. At least ten counts were recorded for this clonotype.

This chain links TRBV5-1 with TRBJ1-2, with D uncertain. Sequencing used sorted CD4+, CD8+, or CD8+CD57+ T cells (not recorded which) from PBMCs. The receptor comes from a human donor with aplastic anemia. CDR3 coding DNA: TGCGCCAGCAGATTAGACATGAACTATGGCTACACCTTC. It encodes CASRLDMNYGYTF.